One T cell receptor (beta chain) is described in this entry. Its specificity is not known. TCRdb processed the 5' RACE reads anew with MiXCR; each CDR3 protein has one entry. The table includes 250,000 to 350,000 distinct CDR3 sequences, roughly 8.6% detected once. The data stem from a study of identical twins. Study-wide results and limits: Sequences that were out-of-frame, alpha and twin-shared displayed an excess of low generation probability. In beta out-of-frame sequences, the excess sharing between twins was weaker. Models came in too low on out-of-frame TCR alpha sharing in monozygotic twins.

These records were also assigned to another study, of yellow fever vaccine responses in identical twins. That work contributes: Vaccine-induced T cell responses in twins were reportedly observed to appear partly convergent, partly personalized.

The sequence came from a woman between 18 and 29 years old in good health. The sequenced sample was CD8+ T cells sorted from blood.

The CDR3 sequence is CASSFPGQTDTQYF. CDR3 DNA sequence: TGTGCCAGCAGTTTCCCGGGACAGACAGATACGCAGTATTTT. This chain joins TRBV27 and TRBJ2-3, with 7 bases lining up with TRBD1. Trimming at V came to 3 bases and at J to 3 bases, leaving 3 bases not matched to a gene. This CDR3 comprises 14 residues. Germline CDR1 MNHEY, CDR2 SMNVEV (reference sequence).